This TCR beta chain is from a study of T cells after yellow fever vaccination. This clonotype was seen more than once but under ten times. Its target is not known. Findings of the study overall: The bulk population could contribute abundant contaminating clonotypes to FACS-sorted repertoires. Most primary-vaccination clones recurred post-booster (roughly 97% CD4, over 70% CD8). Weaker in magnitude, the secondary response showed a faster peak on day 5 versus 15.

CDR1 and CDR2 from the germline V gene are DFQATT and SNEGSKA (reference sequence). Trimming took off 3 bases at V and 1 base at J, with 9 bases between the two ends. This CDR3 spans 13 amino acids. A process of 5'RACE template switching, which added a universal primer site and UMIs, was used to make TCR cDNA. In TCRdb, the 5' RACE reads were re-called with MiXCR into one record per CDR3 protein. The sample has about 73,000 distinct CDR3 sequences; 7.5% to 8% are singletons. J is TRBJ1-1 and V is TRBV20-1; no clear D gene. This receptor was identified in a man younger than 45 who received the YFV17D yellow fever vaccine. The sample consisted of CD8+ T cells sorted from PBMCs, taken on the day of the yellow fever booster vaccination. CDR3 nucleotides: TGCAGTGCTAGGCCGACCAGGAACACTGAAGCTTTCTTT. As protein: CSARPTRNTEAFF.